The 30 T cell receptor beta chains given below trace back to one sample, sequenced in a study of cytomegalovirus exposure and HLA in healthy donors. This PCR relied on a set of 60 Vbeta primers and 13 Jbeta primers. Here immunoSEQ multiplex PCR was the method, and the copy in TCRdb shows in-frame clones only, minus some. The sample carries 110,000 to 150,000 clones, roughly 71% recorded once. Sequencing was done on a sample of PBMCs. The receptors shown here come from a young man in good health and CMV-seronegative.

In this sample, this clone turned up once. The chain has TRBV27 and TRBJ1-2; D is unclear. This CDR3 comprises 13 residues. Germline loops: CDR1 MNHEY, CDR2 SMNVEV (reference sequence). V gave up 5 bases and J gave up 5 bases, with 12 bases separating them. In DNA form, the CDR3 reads TGTGCCAGCAGTCCAACCCCGGGGTATGGCTACACCTTC. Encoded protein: CASSPTPGYGYTF.

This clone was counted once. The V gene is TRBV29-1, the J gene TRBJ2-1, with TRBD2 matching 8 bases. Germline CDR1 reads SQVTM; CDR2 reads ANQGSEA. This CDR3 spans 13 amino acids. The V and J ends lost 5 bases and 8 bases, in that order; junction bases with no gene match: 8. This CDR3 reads CSVRGLVFYEQFF. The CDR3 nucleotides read TGCAGCGTTCGGGGACTAGTCTTTTATGAGCAGTTCTTC.

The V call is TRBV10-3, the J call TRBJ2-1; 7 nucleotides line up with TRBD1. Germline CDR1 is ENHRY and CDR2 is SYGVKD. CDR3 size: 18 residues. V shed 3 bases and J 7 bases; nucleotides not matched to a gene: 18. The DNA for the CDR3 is TGTGCCATCAGTGAATCGAGCCCCTCGACAGGGCGCGCAAATGAGCAGTTCTTC. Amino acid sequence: CAISESSPSTGRANEQFF.

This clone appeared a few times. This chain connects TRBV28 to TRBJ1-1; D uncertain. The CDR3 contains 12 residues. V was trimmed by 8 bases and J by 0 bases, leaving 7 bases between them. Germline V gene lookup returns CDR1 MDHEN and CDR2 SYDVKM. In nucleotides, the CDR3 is TGTGCCAGCCTTACGGTGAACACTGAAGCTTTCTTT. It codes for CASLTVNTEAFF.

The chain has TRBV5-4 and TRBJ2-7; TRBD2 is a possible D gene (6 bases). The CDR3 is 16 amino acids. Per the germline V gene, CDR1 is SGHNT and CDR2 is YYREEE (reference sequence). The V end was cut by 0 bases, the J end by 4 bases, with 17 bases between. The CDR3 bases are TGTGCCAGCAGCTTGGATCGGGAGTCCGTGGGGTACGAGCAGTACTTC. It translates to CASSLDRESVGYEQYF. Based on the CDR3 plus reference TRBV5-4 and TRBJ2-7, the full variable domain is ETGVTQSPTHLIKTRGQQVTLRCSSQSGHNTVSWYQQALGQGPQFIFQYYREEENGRGNFPPRFSGLQFPNYSSELNVNALELDDSALYLCASSLDRESVGYEQYFGPGTRLTVT.

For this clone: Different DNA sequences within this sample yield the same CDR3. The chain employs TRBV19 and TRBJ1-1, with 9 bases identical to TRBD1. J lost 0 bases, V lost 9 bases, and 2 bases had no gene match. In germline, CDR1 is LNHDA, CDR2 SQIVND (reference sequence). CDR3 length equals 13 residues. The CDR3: CASRDRVNTEAFF. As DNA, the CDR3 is TGTGCCAGCCGGGACAGGGTGAACACTGAAGCTTTCTTT.

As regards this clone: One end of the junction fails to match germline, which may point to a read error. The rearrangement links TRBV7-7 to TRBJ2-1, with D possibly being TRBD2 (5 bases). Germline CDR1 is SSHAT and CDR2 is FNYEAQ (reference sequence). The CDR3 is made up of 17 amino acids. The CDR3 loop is CASSLEGPSGPYNEQFF. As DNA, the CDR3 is TGTGCTAGCAGCTTAGAGGGCCCCAGCGGACCCTACAATGAGCAGTTCTTC.

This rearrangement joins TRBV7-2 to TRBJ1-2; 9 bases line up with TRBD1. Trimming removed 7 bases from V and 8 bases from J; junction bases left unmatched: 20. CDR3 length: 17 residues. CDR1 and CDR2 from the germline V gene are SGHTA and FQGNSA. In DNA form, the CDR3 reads TGTGCCAGCAACCTAGCAGCGTCGGGACAGGGTTTTGGCGGCTACACCTTC. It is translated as CASNLAASGQGFGGYTF.

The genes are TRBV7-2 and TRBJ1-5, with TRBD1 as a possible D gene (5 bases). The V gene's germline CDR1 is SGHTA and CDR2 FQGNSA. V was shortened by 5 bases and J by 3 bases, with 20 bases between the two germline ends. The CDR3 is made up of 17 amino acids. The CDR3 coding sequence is TGTGCCAGCAGCAACATACCGGGGGGTGGCAACAATCAGCCCCAGCATTTT. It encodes CASSNIPGGGNNQPQHF.

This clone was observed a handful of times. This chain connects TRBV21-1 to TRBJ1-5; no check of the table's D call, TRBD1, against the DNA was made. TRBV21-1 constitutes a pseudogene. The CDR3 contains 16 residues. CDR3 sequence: CASSKARGRGNQPQHF. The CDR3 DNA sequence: TGTGCCAGCAGCAAAGCGCGTGGCAGGGGGAATCAGCCCCAGCATTTT.

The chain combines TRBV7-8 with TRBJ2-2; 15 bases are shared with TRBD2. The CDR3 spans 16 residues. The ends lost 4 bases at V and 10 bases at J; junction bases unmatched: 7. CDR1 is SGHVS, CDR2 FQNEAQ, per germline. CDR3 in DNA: TGTGCCAGCAGCTCGGGACTAGCGGGAGGAGCCGCGGAGCTGTTTTTT. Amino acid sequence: CASSSGLAGGAAELFF.

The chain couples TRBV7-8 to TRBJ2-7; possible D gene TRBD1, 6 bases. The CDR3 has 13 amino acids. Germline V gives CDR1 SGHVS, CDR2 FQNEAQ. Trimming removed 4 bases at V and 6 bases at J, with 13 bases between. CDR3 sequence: CASSSRTDREQYF. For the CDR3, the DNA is TGTGCCAGCAGCTCCAGGACAGATCGCGAGCAGTACTTC.

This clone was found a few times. CDR3 in DNA: TGTGCCAGCTCCCTCTTAACAGGGGAGTATGGCTACACCTTC. This translates into CASSLLTGEYGYTF. The V gene is TRBV18, the J gene TRBJ1-2; 7 nucleotides line up with TRBD1. The CDR3 is 14 residues long. The germline gives CDR1 KGHSH, CDR2 LQKENI. After removal of 6 bases from V and 5 bases from J, the junction contained 9 bases not matched to a gene.

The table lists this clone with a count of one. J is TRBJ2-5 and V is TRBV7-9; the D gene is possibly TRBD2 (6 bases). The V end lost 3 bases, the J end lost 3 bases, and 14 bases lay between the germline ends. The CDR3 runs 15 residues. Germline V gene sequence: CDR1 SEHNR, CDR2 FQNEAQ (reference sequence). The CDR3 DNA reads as TGTGCCAGCAGCTTCGGGGGAGGATCTAAAGAGACCCAGTACTTC. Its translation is CASSFGGGSKETQYF.

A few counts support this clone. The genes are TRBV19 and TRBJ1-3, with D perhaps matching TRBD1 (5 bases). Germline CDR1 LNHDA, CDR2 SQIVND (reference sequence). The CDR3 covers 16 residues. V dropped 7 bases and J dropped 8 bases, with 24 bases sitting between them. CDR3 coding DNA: TGTGCCAGTATTAGGGGCGGGGGTATACCCGAAGACACCATATATTTT. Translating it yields CASIRGGGIPEDTIYF. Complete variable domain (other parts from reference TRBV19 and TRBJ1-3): DGGITQSPKYLFRKEGQNVTLSCEQNLNHDAMYWYRQDPGQGLRLIYYSQIVNDFQKGDIAEGYSVSREKKESFPLTVTSAQKNPTAFYLCASIRGGGIPEDTIYFGEGSWLTVV.

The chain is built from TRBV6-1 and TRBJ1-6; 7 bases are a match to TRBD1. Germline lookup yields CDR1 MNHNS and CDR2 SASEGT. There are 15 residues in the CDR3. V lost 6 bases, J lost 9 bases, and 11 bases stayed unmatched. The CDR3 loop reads CASSSHDRAGSPLHF. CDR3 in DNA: TGTGCCAGCAGCTCCCATGACAGGGCTGGTTCACCCCTCCACTTT.

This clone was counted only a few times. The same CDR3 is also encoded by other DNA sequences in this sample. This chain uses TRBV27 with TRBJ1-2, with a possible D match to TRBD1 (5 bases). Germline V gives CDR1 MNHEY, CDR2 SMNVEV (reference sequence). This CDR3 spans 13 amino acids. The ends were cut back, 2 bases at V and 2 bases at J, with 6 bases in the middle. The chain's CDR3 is CASSLGGNYGYTF. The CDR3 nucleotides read TGTGCCAGCAGTTTAGGGGGGAACTATGGCTACACCTTC.

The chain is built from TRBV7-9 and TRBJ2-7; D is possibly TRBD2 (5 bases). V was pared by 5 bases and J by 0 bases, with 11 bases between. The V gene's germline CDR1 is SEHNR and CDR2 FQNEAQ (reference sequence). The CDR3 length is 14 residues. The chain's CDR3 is CASSVASGSYEQYF. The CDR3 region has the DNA TGTGCCAGCAGCGTTGCAAGCGGCTCCTACGAGCAGTACTTC.

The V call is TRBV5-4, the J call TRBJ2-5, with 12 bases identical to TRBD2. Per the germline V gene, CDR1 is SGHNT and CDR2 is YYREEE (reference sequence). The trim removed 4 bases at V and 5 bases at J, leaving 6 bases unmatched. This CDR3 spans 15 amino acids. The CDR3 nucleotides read TGTGCCAGCAGCAAGACTAGCGGGAGATATGAGACCCAGTACTTC. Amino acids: CASSKTSGRYETQYF.

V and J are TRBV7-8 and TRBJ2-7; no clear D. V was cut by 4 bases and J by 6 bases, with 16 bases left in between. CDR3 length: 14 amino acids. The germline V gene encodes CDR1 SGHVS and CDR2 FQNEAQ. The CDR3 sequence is CASSCPQEPCEQYF. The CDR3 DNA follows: TGTGCCAGCAGCTGCCCGCAGGAACCATGCGAGCAGTACTTC. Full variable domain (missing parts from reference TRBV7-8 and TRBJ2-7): GAGVSQSPRYKVAKRGQDVALRCDPISGHVSLFWYQQALGQGPEFLTYFQNEAQLDKSGLPSDRFFAERPEGSVSTLKIQRTQQEDSAVYLCASSCPQEPCEQYFGPGTRLTVT.

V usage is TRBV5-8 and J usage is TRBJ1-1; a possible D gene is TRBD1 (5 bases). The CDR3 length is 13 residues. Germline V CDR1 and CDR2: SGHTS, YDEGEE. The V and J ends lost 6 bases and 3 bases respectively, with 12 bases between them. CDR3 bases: TGTGCCAGCACCCCAGGGACTGACACTGAAGCTTTCTTT. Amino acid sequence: CASTPGTDTEAFF. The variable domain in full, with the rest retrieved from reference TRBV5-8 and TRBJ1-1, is EAGVTQSPTHLIKTRGQQATLRCSPISGHTSVYWYQQALGLGLQFLLWYDEGEERNRGNFPPRFSGRQFPNYSSELNVNALELEDSALYLCASTPGTDTEAFFGQGTRLTVV.

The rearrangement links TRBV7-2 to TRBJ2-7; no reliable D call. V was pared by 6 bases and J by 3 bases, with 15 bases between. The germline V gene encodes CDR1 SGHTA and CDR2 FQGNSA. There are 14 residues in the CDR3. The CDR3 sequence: CASRTTPSVYEQYF. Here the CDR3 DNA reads TGTGCCAGCAGAACAACCCCCTCAGTCTACGAGCAGTACTTC.

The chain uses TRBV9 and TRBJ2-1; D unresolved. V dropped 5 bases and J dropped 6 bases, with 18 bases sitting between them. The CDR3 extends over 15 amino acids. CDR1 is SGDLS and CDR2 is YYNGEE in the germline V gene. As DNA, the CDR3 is TGTGCCAGCAGTGCACCAGAGCCCCGAGGCAATGAGCAGTTCTTC. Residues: CASSAPEPRGNEQFF.

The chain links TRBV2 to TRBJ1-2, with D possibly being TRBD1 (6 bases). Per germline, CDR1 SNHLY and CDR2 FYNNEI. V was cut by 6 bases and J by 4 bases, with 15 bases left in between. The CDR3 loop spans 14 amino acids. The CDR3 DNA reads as TGTGCCAGCAGAGTATTACAGGGATCCTATGGCTACACCTTC. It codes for CASRVLQGSYGYTF.

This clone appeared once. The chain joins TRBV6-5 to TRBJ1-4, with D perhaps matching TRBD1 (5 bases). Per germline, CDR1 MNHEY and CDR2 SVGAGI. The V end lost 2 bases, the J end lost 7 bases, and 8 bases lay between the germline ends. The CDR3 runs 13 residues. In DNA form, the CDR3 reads TGTGCCAGCAGTTACGGGGGGGGTGAAAAACTGTTTTTT. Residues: CASSYGGGEKLFF.

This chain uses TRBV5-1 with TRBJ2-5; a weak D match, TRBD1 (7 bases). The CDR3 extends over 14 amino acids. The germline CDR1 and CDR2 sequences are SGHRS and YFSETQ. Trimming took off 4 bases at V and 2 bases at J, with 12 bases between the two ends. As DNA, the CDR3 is TGCGCCAGCAGCGCGGGACAGACACAAGAGACCCAGTACTTC. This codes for CASSAGQTQETQYF.

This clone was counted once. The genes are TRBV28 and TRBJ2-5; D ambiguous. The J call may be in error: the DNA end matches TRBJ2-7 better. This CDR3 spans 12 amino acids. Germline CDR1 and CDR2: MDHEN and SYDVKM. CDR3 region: CASSPTSYEQYF. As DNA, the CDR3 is TGTGCCAGCAGTCCCACGAGCTACGAGCAGTACTTC.

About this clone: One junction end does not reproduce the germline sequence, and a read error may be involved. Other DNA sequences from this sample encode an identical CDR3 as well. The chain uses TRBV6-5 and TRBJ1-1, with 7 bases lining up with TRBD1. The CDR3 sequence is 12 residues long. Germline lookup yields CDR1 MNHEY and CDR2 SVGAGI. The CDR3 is CASSRQGGEAFF. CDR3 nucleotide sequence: TGTGCCAGCAGTCGACAGGGTGGGGAAGCCTTCTTT.

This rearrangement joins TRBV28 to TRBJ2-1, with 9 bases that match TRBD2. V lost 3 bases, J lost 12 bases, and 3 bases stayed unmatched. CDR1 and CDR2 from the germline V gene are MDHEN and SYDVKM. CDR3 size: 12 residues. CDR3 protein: CASSFRAGGQFF. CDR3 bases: TGTGCCAGCAGTTTCCGAGCGGGGGGGCAGTTCTTC.

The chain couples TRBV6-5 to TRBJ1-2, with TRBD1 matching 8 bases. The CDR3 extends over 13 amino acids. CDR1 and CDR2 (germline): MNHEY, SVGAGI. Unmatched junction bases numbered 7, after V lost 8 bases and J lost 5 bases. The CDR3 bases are TGTGCCAGCGCAGGGGGCGCGGGATATGGCTACACCTTC. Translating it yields CASAGGAGYGYTF.